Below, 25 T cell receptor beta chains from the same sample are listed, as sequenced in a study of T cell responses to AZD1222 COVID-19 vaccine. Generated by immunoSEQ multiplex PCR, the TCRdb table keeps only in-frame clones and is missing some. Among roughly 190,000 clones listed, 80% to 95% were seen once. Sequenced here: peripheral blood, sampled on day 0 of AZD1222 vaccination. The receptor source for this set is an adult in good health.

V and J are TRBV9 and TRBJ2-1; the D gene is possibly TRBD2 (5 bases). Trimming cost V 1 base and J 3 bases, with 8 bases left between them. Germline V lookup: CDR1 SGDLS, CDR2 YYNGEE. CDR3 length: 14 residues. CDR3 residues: CASSVSSGYNEQFF. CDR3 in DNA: TGTGCCAGCAGCGTATCAAGCGGCTACAATGAGCAGTTCTTC.

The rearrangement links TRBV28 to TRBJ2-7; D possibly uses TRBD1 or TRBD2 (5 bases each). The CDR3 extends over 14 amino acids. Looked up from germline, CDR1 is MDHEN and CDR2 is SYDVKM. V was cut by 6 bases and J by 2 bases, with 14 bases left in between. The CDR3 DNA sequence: TGTGCCAGCAGCCTTGCCGGGACGGCCTACGAGCAGTACTTC. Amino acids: CASSLAGTAYEQYF.

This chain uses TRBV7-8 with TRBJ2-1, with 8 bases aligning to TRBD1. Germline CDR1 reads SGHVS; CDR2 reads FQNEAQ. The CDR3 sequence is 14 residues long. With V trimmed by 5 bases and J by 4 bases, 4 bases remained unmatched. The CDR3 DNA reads TGTGCCAGCAGCACCGACAGGGGTTACAATGAGCAGTTCTTC. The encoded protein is CASSTDRGYNEQFF.

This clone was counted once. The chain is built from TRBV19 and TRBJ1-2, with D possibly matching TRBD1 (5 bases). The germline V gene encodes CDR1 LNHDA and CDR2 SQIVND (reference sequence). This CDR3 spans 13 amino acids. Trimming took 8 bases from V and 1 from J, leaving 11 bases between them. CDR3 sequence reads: CASAPQGNYGYTF. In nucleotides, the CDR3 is TGTGCCAGTGCTCCCCAGGGTAACTATGGCTACACCTTC.

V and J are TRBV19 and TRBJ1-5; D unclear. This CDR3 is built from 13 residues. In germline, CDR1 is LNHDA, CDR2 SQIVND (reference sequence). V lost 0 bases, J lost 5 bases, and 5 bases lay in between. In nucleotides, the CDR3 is TGTGCCAGTAGTATAGACGGGTATCAGCCCCAGCATTTT. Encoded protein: CASSIDGYQPQHF.

CDR3 region: CASSLYSTEAFF. The CDR3 coding sequence is TGTGCCAGCAGCCTATACAGTACTGAAGCTTTCTTT. This sequence joins TRBV5-6 and TRBJ1-1; D gene unclear. Germline CDR1 is SGHDT and CDR2 is YYEEEE. This CDR3 comprises 12 residues. V shed 4 bases and J shed 5 bases, with 9 bases lying between them. The full variable domain, rest sourced from reference TRBV5-6 and TRBJ1-1, is DAGVTQSPTHLIKTRGQQVTLRCSPKSGHDTVSWYQQALGQGPQFIFQYYEEEERQRGNFPDRFSGHQFPNYSSELNVNALLLGDSALYLCASSLYSTEAFFGQGTRLTVV.

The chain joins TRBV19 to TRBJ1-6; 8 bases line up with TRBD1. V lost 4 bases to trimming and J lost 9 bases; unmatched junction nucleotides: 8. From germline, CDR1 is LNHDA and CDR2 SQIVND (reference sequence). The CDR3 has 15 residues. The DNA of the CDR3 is TGTGCCAGTAGTACCGCGACAGGGGTTGGTTCACCCCTCCACTTT. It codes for CASSTATGVGSPLHF.

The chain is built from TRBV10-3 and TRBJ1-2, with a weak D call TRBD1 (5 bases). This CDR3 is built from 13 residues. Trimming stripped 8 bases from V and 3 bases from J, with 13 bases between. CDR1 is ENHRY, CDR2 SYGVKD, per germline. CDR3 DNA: TGTGCCATCGTGGGGGTCCCACACTATGGCTACACCTTC. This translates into CAIVGVPHYGYTF.

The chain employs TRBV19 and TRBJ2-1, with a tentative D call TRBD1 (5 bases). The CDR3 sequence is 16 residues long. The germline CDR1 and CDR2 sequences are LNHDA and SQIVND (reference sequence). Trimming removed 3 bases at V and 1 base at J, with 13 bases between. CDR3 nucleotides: TGTGCCAGTAGTATCAGCAGGGCCCTTTCCTACAATGAGCAGTTCTTC. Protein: CASSISRALSYNEQFF.

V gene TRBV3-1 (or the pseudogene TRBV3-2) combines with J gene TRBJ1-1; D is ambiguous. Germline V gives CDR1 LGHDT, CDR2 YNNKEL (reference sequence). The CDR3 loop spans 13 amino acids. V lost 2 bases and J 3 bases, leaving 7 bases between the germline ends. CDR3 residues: CASSQRPDTEAFF. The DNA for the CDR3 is TGTGCCAGCAGCCAAAGGCCAGACACTGAAGCTTTCTTT.

The DNA of the CDR3 is TGTGCCAGCAGCCTGGGACAGGCGCCTGCGGGTGGCTACACCTTC. Protein product: CASSLGQAPAGGYTF. The chain joins TRBV7-9 to TRBJ1-2, with TRBD1 matching over 8 bases. The CDR3 is 15 residues long. Germline V gives CDR1 SEHNR, CDR2 FQNEAQ (reference sequence). The trim removed 5 bases at V and 7 bases at J, leaving 12 bases unmatched. Full variable domain (rest looked up from reference TRBV7-9 and TRBJ1-2): DTGVSQNPRHKITKRGQNVTFRCDPISEHNRLYWYRQTLGQGPEFLTYFQNEAQLEKSRLLSDRFSAERPKGSFSTLEIQRTEQGDSAMYLCASSLGQAPAGGYTFGSGTRLTVV.

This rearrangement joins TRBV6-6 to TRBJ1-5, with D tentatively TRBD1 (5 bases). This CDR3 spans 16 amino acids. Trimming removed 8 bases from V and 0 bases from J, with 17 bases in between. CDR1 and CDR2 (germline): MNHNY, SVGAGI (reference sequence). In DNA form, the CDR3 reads TGTGCCAGCGGGACCCACGGGGATTATAGCAATCAGCCCCAGCATTTT. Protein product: CASGTHGDYSNQPQHF.

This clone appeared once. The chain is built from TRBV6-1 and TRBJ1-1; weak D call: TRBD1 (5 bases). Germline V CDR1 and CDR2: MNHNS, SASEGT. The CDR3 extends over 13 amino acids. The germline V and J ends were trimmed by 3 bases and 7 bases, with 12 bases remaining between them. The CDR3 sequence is CASSELWGIEAFF. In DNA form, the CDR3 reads TGTGCCAGCAGTGAGCTTTGGGGGATTGAAGCTTTCTTT.

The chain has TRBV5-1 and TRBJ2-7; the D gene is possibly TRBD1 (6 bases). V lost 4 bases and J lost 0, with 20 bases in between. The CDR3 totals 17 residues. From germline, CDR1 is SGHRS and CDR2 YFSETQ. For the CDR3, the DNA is TGCGCCAGCAGCCCGTTACAGGGTTTCTGGAGCTCCTACGAGCAGTACTTC. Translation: CASSPLQGFWSSYEQYF.

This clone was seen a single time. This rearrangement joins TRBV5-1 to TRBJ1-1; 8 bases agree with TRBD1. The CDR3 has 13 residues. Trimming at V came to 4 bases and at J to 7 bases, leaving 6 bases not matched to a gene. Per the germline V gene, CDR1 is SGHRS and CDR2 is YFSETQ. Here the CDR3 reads CASSATGGNEAFF. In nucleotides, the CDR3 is TGCGCCAGCAGCGCTACAGGGGGTAATGAAGCTTTCTTT.

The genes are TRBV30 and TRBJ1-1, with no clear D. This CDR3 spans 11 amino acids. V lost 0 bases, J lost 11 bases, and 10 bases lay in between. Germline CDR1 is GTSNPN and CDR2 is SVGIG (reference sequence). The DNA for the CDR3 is TGTGCCTGGAGTGTCCGCTGGGGTGCTTTCTTT. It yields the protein CAWSVRWGAFF.

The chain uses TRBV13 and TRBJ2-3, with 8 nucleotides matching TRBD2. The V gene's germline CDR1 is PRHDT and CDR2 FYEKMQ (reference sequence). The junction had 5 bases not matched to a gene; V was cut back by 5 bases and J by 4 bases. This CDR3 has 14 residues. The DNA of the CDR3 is TGTGCCAGCAGCATCGGGGGGGGCGCAGATACGCAGTATTTT. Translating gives CASSIGGGADTQYF. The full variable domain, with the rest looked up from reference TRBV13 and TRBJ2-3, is AAGVIQSPRHLIKEKRETATLKCYPIPRHDTVYWYQQGPGQDPQFLISFYEKMQSDKGSIPDRFSAQQFSDYHSELNMSSLELGDSALYFCASSIGGGADTQYFGPGTRLTVL.

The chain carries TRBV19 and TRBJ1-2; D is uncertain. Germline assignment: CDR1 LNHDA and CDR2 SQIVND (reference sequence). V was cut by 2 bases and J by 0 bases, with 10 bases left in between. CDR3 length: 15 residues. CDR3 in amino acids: CASSISALTNYGYTF. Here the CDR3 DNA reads TGTGCCAGTAGTATATCAGCCTTAACTAACTATGGCTACACCTTC.

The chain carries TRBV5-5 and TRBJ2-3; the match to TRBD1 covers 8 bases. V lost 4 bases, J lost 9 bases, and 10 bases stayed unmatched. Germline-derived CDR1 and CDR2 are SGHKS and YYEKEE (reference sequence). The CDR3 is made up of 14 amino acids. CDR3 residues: CASSKAWTGTTQYF. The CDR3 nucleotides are TGTGCCAGCAGCAAGGCTTGGACAGGGACCACGCAGTATTTT.

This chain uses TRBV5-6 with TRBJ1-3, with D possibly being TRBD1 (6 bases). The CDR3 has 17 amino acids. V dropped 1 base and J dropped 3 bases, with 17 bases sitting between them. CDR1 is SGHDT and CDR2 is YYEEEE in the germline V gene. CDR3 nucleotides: TGTGCCAGCAGCTTGCCCCACAGGGATGATTTTGGAAACACCATATATTTT. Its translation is CASSLPHRDDFGNTIYF.

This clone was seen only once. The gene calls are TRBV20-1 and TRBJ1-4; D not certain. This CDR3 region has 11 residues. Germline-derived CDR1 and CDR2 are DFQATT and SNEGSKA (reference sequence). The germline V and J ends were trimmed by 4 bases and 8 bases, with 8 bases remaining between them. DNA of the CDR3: TGCAGTGCTAAGGGCAGAGAAAAACTGTTTTTT. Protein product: CSAKGREKLFF.

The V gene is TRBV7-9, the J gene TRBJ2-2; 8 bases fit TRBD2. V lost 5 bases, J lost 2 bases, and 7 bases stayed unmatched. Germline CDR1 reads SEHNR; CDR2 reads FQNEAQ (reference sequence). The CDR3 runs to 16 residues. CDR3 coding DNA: TGTGCCAGCAGCCTAAGCGGGGGAGTAAACACCGGGGAGCTGTTTTTT. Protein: CASSLSGGVNTGELFF. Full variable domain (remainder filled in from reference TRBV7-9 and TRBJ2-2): DTGVSQNPRHKITKRGQNVTFRCDPISEHNRLYWYRQTLGQGPEFLTYFQNEAQLEKSRLLSDRFSAERPKGSFSTLEIQRTEQGDSAMYLCASSLSGGVNTGELFFGEGSRLTVL.

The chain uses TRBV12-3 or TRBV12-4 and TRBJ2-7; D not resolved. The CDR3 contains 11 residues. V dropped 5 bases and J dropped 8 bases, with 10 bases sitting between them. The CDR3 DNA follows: TGTGCCAGCAGTCCCTCATTTAAGCAGTACTTC. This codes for CASSPSFKQYF.

DNA of the CDR3: TGCAGTGCTAGTGAGGACAGGGACTACGAGCAGTACTTC. Translated, it gives CSASEDRDYEQYF. The V and J genes are TRBV20-1 and TRBJ2-7; 8 bases line up with TRBD1. Germline-derived CDR1 and CDR2 are DFQATT and SNEGSKA (reference sequence). V was clipped by 3 bases and J by 3 bases; unmatched bases: 4. CDR3 length: 13 residues.

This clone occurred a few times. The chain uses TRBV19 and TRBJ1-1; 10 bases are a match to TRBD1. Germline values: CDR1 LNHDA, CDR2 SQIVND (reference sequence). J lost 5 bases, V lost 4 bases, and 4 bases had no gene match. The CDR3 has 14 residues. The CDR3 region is CASSKGQGRTEAFF. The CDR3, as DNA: TGTGCCAGTAGTAAGGGACAGGGGAGGACTGAAGCTTTCTTT.